This is a list of T cell receptor beta chains from one sample in a study of cytomegalovirus exposure and HLA in healthy donors. Some clones are missing from TCRdb's copy, which holds only in-frame ones; the method was immunoSEQ multiplex PCR. The sample has fewer than 150,000 clones; around 78% are singletons. The sequencing input was PBMCs. These receptors were collected from a male donor in good health and CMV-seronegative. Both conserved end residues are part of each CDR3. The D gene is left open where the match is weak. Rows give clone size only sometimes, using once, few, many, or a class for an expanded clone.

clone_size cdr3_length j_call v_call d_call cdr3_nt cdr3_aa
. 14 TRBJ2-5 TRBV5-4 . TGTGCCAGCAGCTCTCCCGGGGTACAAGAGACCCAGTACTTC CASSSPGVQETQYF
. 12 TRBJ1-2 TRBV19 . TGTGCCAGTAGTCGCTTTGATAGTGGCTACACCTTC CASSRFDSGYTF
. 17 TRBJ1-2 TRBV19 . TGTGCCAGTAGTCCAAGGGGGGGCAGAGCCTTTGGCTATGGCTACACCTTC CASSPRGGRAFGYGYTF
. 14 TRBJ1-2 TRBV30 . TGTGCGCTTGGAGGGGCTCTTGGGTACTATGGCTACACCTTC CALGGALGYYGYTF
. 15 TRBJ1-2 TRBV6-5 . TGTGCCAGTCACGAGGGGGGACTACCCAACTATGGCTACACCTTC CASHEGGLPNYGYTF
. 16 TRBJ2-2 TRBV5-4 TRBD1 TGTGCCAGCAGCCCAGATATACAGGGGGCGGGCGGGGAGCTGTTTTTT CASSPDIQGAGGELFF
. 15 TRBJ2-7 TRBV14 . TGTGCCAGCAGCCTCCAGACAAACCTTTATCGGGAGCAGTACTTC CASSLQTNLYREQYF
. 17 TRBJ2-2 TRBV18 . TGTGCCAGCTCCGTATCTATCCCAGGGGCGAACACCGGGGAGCTGTTTTTT CASSVSIPGANTGELFF
. 15 TRBJ2-7 TRBV11-3 . TGTGCCAGCATCCCACGTGACAGGAAACGCTACGAGCAGTACTTC CASIPRDRKRYEQYF
. 15 TRBJ1-1 TRBV6-5 TRBD1 TGTGCCAGCAGAGGGCTGGACAGGGCGGGCACTGAAGCTTTCTTT CASRGLDRAGTEAFF
. 15 TRBJ1-6 TRBV7-6 . TGTGCCAGCAGCTTAGCGGCCAGGTATAATTCACCCCTCCACTTT CASSLAARYNSPLHF
. 14 TRBJ1-5 TRBV19 . TGTGCCAGCCGGCCAGGTGGGCGCGACCAGCCCCAGCATTTT CASRPGGRDQPQHF
. 14 TRBJ1-4 TRBV7-9 . TGTGCCAGCAGCTGGAAAGGGGGTGCTGAAAAACTGTTTTTT CASSWKGGAEKLFF
. 15 TRBJ1-5 TRBV9 . TGTGCCAGCAGCGTATCCGACTATAGCAATCAGCCCCAGCATTTT CASSVSDYSNQPQHF
. 15 TRBJ2-7 TRBV19 . TGTGCCAGTAGCCCAGGGCAGGGTGGCTCCTACGAGCAGTACTTC CASSPGQGGSYEQYF
. 15 TRBJ1-2 TRBV7-9 TRBD1 TGTGCCAGCAGCTCGGGTACAGGGGGCGCAGTAGGCTACACCTTC CASSSGTGGAVGYTF
. 15 TRBJ2-6 TRBV6-6 . TGTGCCAGCAGTTACTCCCACTCTGGGGCCAACGTCCTGACTTTC CASSYSHSGANVLTF
. 14 TRBJ1-2 TRBV30 TRBD1 TGTGCCTGGAGTGGACAGGGTAGGTCCTATGGCTACACCTTC CAWSGQGRSYGYTF
. 15 TRBJ2-7 TRBV5-1 TRBD1 TGCGCCAGCAGCCGGACGACAGGGGGAATCTACGAGCAGTACTTC CASSRTTGGIYEQYF
. 11 TRBJ2-7 TRBV7-2 . TGTGCCAGCAGCCCCTTCTACGAGCAGTACTTC CASSPFYEQYF
. 14 TRBJ1-1 TRBV18 . TGTGCCAGCTCACCGAGAGGGGAGGCCACTGAAGCTTTCTTT CASSPRGEATEAFF
. 17 TRBJ1-2 TRBV7-9 . TGTGCCAGCAGCTTTTTTCATCAGGTCACCTTAAACTATGGCTACACCTTC CASSFFHQVTLNYGYTF
. 16 TRBJ2-6 TRBV27 . TGTGCCAGCAGTTTATGGCGGGGACCTGGGGCCAACGTCCTGACTTTC CASSLWRGPGANVLTF
. 15 TRBJ2-3 TRBV9 . TGTGCCAGCAGCGTAGCGGCGGCTAGCACAGATACGCAGTATTTT CASSVAAASTDTQYF
. 15 TRBJ1-3 TRBV18 . TGTGCCAGCTCATTGGGAGCCATGGATGGAAACACCATATATTTT CASSLGAMDGNTIYF
. 12 TRBJ1-1 TRBV29-1 TRBD1 TGCAGCGGAGAACAGGGGGGAACTGAAGCTTTCTTT CSGEQGGTEAFF
. 13 TRBJ2-7 TRBV30 . TGTGCCTGGATGGAGGTAGTGCGGTCCGAGCAGTACTTC CAWMEVVRSEQYF
. 16 TRBJ2-7 TRBV27 TRBD1 TGTGCCAGCAGCCCCGCCCAGGGACAGGGGCCCTACGAGCAGTACTTC CASSPAQGQGPYEQYF
. 13 TRBJ2-7 TRBV5-4 . TGTGCCAGCAGCAACGACTCAGCCTACGAGCAGTACTTC CASSNDSAYEQYF
once 15 TRBJ1-3 TRBV11-3 TRBD1 TGTGCCAGCAGCTTCGGGACAGGGGCTGGAAACACCATATATTTT CASSFGTGAGNTIYF
. 16 TRBJ1-1 TRBV5-8 . TGTGCCAACGATTCCCCCCTTCTACGAGTGAACACTGAAGCTTTCTTT CANDSPLLRVNTEAFF
. 16 TRBJ1-1 TRBV19 . TGTGCCAGTAGTATTATAAGTTTCGGTGCCCCGACTGAAGCTTTCTTT CASSIISFGAPTEAFF
. 16 TRBJ1-4 TRBV9 . TGTGCCAGCAGCTACGGCCGGGGGGCGACTAATGAAAAACTGTTTTTT CASSYGRGATNEKLFF
few 13 TRBJ2-5 TRBV30 TRBD2 TGTGCCTGGAGGCCGGGACTAGAAGAGACCCAGTACTTC CAWRPGLEETQYF
. 13 TRBJ1-2 TRBV5-1 . TGCGCCAGCAGCGTTGACGGGTTCTATGGCTACACCTTC CASSVDGFYGYTF
. 13 TRBJ1-3 TRBV6-1 . TGTGCCAGCAGTGAAGGAGGCTCTGGTTTCGGATATTTT CASSEGGSGFGYF
. 12 TRBJ2-7 TRBV29-1 . TGCAGCGTCCGTAGCGGAACCTACGAGCAGTACTTC CSVRSGTYEQYF
. 14 TRBJ1-4 TRBV4-1 TRBD1 TGCGCCAGCAGCCACCGGGACAGTAATGAAAAACTGTTTTTT CASSHRDSNEKLFF
. 19 TRBJ2-5 TRBV5-1 . TGCGCCAGCAGCTTGCCGGCCCTCTCCCCCGGGCTAGCGAAAGAGACCCAGTACTTC CASSLPALSPGLAKETQYF
. 13 TRBJ2-7 TRBV5-5 . TGTGCCAGCAGCGCGGACTATTCCTACGAGCAGTACTTC CASSADYSYEQYF
. 13 TRBJ1-2 TRBV6-4 . TGTGCCAGCAGTGACGAGGGGGACGATGGCTACACCTTC CASSDEGDDGYTF
. 11 TRBJ2-7 TRBV10-3 . TGTGCCATCAGTGAGTCCGACGAGCAGTACTTC CAISESDEQYF
. 17 TRBJ1-1 TRBV5-6 . TGTGCCAGCAGCTTGGTCCCCGCTTTGGGGGGGGACACTGAAGCTTTCTTT CASSLVPALGGDTEAFF
. 14 TRBJ2-7 TRBV6-5 . TGTGCCAGCAGTTACAGGGGTTTAGACTACGAGCAGTACTTC CASSYRGLDYEQYF
. 15 TRBJ1-2 TRBV6-5 TRBD1 TGTGCCAGCGGGGGAACAGGGGCAAAAAACTATGGCTACACCTTC CASGGTGAKNYGYTF
. 18 TRBJ1-2 TRBV19 TRBD1 TGTGCCAGTAGTATAGGATTTGGCCGAGACAGGGTGAACTATGGCTACACCTTC CASSIGFGRDRVNYGYTF
. 13 TRBJ1-2 TRBV5-1 . TGCGCCAGCAGCTTCGGACAGAATTATGGCTACACCTTC CASSFGQNYGYTF
. 15 TRBJ1-1 TRBV14 TRBD1 TGTGCCAGCAGCCATCCGGGGACAGGGGGCACTGAAGCTTTCTTT CASSHPGTGGTEAFF
. 15 TRBJ2-7 TRBV6-5 TRBD2 TGTGCCAGCAGCGAAACTAGCGGGGGACCCTACGAGCAGTACTTC CASSETSGGPYEQYF
. 15 TRBJ1-3 TRBV5-1 TRBD1 TGCGCCAGCAGGATGACAGGGGTTTCGGGAAACACCATATATTTT CASRMTGVSGNTIYF
. 16 TRBJ1-4 TRBV11-2 . TGTGCCAGCAGCTTAGTTCAGGGGACAACTAATGAAAAACTGTTTTTT CASSLVQGTTNEKLFF
. 18 TRBJ1-3 TRBV4-1 TRBD1 TGCGCCAGCAGCCGAATGACGACAGGGGTTATGTCTGGAAACACCATATATTTT CASSRMTTGVMSGNTIYF
. 16 TRBJ2-1 TRBV27 . TGTGCCAGCAGTTTATCAGCGGGTGGAGAGGGCAATGAGCAGTTCTTC CASSLSAGGEGNEQFF
. 16 TRBJ1-2 TRBV2 . TGTGCCAGCAGTACGCCGAGGCAGGGTAGGAACTATGGCTACACCTTC CASSTPRQGRNYGYTF
. 15 TRBJ2-7 TRBV2 . TGTCCCAGCAGTGTTCAGGCTCAGGGAGGCTACGAGCAGTACTTC CPSSVQAQGGYEQYF
. 14 TRBJ1-1 TRBV6-6 TRBD1 TGTGCCAGCAGACAGGGGGGGTTGAACACTGAAGCTTTCTTT CASRQGGLNTEAFF